This TCR beta chain was retrieved from a study of T cell responses to AZD1222 COVID-19 vaccine. Study-wide findings and caveats: Donors in the cohort were predominantly white British and more often female, and clonal diversity was possibly underestimated. Dominant CD4 TCR responses targeted spike regions 160-218 and 743-854.

The protocol was immunoSEQ multiplex PCR, while the TCRdb copy is restricted to in-frame clones and leaves out a portion. The sample contains about 150,000 clones, roughly 82% of which appear only once. To note about this clone: No antigen is known for it.

This sample comprised peripheral blood, obtained on day 0 of AZD1222 vaccination. The source of this sequence is an adult in good health.

This CDR3 is CASRRDYGYTF. In nucleotides, the CDR3 is TGTGCCAGCAGACGGGACTATGGCTACACCTTC. This sequence joins TRBV9 and TRBJ1-2; the D is unclear. This CDR3 spans 11 amino acids. V shed 5 bases and J shed 3 bases, with 5 bases lying between them. CDR1 and CDR2 from the germline V gene are SGDLS and YYNGEE.